What follows are 19 T cell receptor beta chains derived from one specimen sequenced in a study of blood T cell repertoires in COVID-19. The data were produced by immunoSEQ multiplex PCR, yet TCRdb's version contains in-frame clones alone and is incomplete. The data show about 110,000 clones, 65% to 85% seen once. The material sequenced was peripheral blood. Source of these receptors: a man in his forties or fifties with acute or convalescent COVID-19.

V usage is TRBV6-1 and J usage is TRBJ2-1; 8 nucleotides align to TRBD1. With V trimmed by 6 bases and J by 0 bases, 1 base remained unmatched. Germline V gene sequence: CDR1 MNHNS, CDR2 SASEGT. CDR3 length: 14 residues. CDR3 DNA sequence: TGTGCCAGCAGAGACAGGGGCTCCTACAATGAGCAGTTCTTC. This gives the protein CASRDRGSYNEQFF.

The chain is built from TRBV6-5 and TRBJ1-1; TRBD1 might be the D (5 bases). Trimming took off 2 bases at V and 3 bases at J, with 10 bases between the two ends. The CDR3 runs to 14 residues. Germline V gene lookup returns CDR1 MNHEY and CDR2 SVGAGI. The CDR3 DNA reads TGTGCCAGCAGTTACGGGGCAGGGTACACTGAAGCTTTCTTT. Amino acid sequence: CASSYGAGYTEAFF.

The J gene is TRBJ1-6, the V gene TRBV10-3; tentative D call: TRBD1 (6 bases). Germline CDR1 is ENHRY and CDR2 is SYGVKD. Trimming removed 4 bases from V and 10 bases from J, with 14 bases in between. This CDR3 is built from 14 residues. The CDR3 sequence: CAISGQGKGSPLHF. In nucleotides, the CDR3 is TGTGCCATCAGTGGGCAGGGGAAGGGGTCACCCCTCCACTTT.

The chain carries TRBV9 and TRBJ2-3; D is uncertain. The V and J ends lost 0 bases and 7 bases respectively, with 6 bases between them. The germline CDR1 and CDR2 sequences are SGDLS and YYNGEE. The CDR3 is 12 residues long. CDR3 residues: CASSVDENTQYF. Written as DNA, the CDR3 is TGTGCCAGCAGCGTAGATGAGAATACGCAGTATTTT.

The chain is built from TRBV3-1 (or the pseudogene TRBV3-2) and TRBJ1-1; TRBD1 is a possible D gene (5 bases). The germline V gene has CDR1 LGHDT and CDR2 YNNKEL (reference sequence). Trimming stripped 1 base from V and 9 bases from J, with 6 bases between. The CDR3 runs to 11 residues. CDR3 residues: CASSQGQKAFF. The CDR3 coding sequence is TGTGCCAGCAGCCAAGGACAGAAAGCTTTCTTT.

The chain links TRBV15 to TRBJ2-3; D is undetermined. Between the trimmed V and J ends, which lost 0 bases and 6 bases, there was a span of 7 bases. Germline CDR1 is LNHNV and CDR2 is YYDKDF (reference sequence). This CDR3 contains 13 residues. CDR3 bases: TGTGCCACCAGCAGAGATCTAGTGGATACGCAGTATTTT. Residues: CATSRDLVDTQYF. The full variable domain, its missing parts supplied by reference TRBV15 and TRBJ2-3, is DAMVIQNPRYQVTQFGKPVTLSCSQTLNHNVMYWYQQKSSQAPKLLFHYYDKDFNNEADTPDNFQSRRPNTSFCFLDIRSPGLGDTAMYLCATSRDLVDTQYFGPGTRLTVL.

The chain has TRBV6-5 and TRBJ1-5; TRBD1 agrees at 8 bases. The junction had 9 bases not matched to a gene; V was cut back by 10 bases and J by 7 bases. Germline V gene lookup returns CDR1 MNHEY and CDR2 SVGAGI. This CDR3 contains 13 residues. The CDR3, as DNA: TGTGCCACAAATCAGGGGGCGGGACAGCCCCAGCATTTT. Amino acids: CATNQGAGQPQHF.

In this sample, this clone turned up a few times. The genes are TRBV5-1 and TRBJ1-6; D is uncertain. Germline values: CDR1 SGHRS, CDR2 YFSETQ. This CDR3 contains 15 residues. V was pared by 1 base and J by 10 bases, with 15 bases between. This CDR3 is CASSLSPGLGSPLHF. CDR3 sequence (DNA): TGCGCCAGCAGCTTGAGTCCGGGGTTAGGGTCACCCCTCCACTTT.

This clone was recorded only once. The V gene is TRBV7-8, the J gene TRBJ2-7; TRBD2 is a possible D gene (6 bases). V was pared by 4 bases and J by 4 bases, with 17 bases between. CDR1 and CDR2 from the germline V gene are SGHVS and FQNEAQ. The CDR3 extends over 15 amino acids. The CDR3 nucleotides are TGTGCCAGCAGCTCTCAGTTCGGGGGAAAATACGAGCAGTACTTC. This translates into CASSSQFGGKYEQYF.

The V gene is TRBV6-5, the J gene TRBJ1-2, with D hard to call. Trimming took 2 bases from V and 2 from J, leaving 6 bases between them. The CDR3 has 13 amino acids. Germline V gives CDR1 MNHEY, CDR2 SVGAGI. CDR3 DNA: TGTGCCAGCAGTTACGCCGGGAACTATGGCTACACCTTC. Its translation: CASSYAGNYGYTF.

The V and J genes are TRBV7-8 and TRBJ2-3; perhaps TRBD2 as D (5 bases). The V end was cut by 2 bases, the J end by 8 bases, with 20 bases between. Germline V gene sequence: CDR1 SGHVS, CDR2 FQNEAQ. This CDR3 spans 16 amino acids. The CDR3 DNA reads TGTGCCAGCAGCTTATCGGAGGTAGGACTGGCAGCTACGCAGTATTTT. This encodes CASSLSEVGLAATQYF.

The J gene is TRBJ1-6, the V gene TRBV6-5; a possible D gene is TRBD1 (6 bases). Trimming removed 5 bases at V and 6 bases at J, with 14 bases between. The V gene's germline CDR1 is MNHEY and CDR2 SVGAGI. The CDR3 consists of 15 residues. For the CDR3, the DNA is TGTGCCAGCAGTAAGACACAGGGAAGTAATTCACCCCTCCACTTT. Its protein product is CASSKTQGSNSPLHF.

J is TRBJ2-7 and V is TRBV6-1, with TRBD2 matching 7 bases. Looked up from germline, CDR1 is MNHNS and CDR2 is SASEGT. The CDR3 sequence is 15 residues long. Trimming cost V 2 bases and J 9 bases; bases outside gene matches: 13. The CDR3 sequence is CASSERGSGAWGQYV. The CDR3, as DNA: TGTGCCAGCAGTGAAAGAGGGAGCGGGGCGTGGGGGCAGTACGTC.

This sequence joins TRBV6-4 and TRBJ2-7; weak D call: TRBD2 (6 bases). The CDR3 spans 16 residues. With 1 base removed from V and 0 bases from J, the gap between germline ends came to 13 bases. Germline V gives CDR1 MRHNA, CDR2 SNTAGT. CDR3 in amino acids: CASSDLYRGSSYEQYV. CDR3 sequence (DNA): TGTGCCAGCAGTGACTTGTACCGGGGGAGCTCCTACGAGCAGTACGTC.

On this clone: Other DNA sequences of this sample code for an identical CDR3. This chain links TRBV28 with TRBJ1-5; maybe TRBD1 (5 bases). Germline CDR1 is MDHEN and CDR2 is SYDVKM. Trimming removed 4 bases from V and 2 bases from J, with 6 bases in between. The CDR3 contains 13 residues. CDR3: CASSSGGNQPQHF. The CDR3 DNA reads as TGTGCCAGCAGTTCGGGGGGCAATCAGCCCCAGCATTTT. The full variable domain, rest sourced from reference TRBV28 and TRBJ1-5, is DVKVTQSSRYLVKRTGEKVFLECVQDMDHENMFWYRQDPGLGLRLIYFSYDVKMKEKGDIPEGYSVSREKKERFSLILESASTNQTSMYLCASSSGGNQPQHFGDGTRLSIL.

This chain links TRBV24-1 with TRBJ2-1, with 8 bases aligning to TRBD2. The CDR3 loop spans 12 amino acids. CDR1 KGHDR and CDR2 SFDVKD come from the germline V gene. V trimming: 10 bases; J trimming: 6 bases; junction bases outside the gene matches: 4. The CDR3 nucleotides are TGTGCCACGAACGGGGGGGCCAATGAGCAGTTCTTC. Protein sequence: CATNGGANEQFF.

The chain has TRBV3-1 (or the pseudogene TRBV3-2) and TRBJ1-2; D perhaps matches TRBD1 (6 bases). CDR1 LGHDT and CDR2 YNNKEL come from the germline V gene (reference sequence). The CDR3 covers 15 residues. V lost 4 bases to trimming and J lost 8 bases, with 20 bases between them. CDR3 in DNA: TGTGCCAGCAGCCGACCAGATAACAGGGCTAGCGGCTACACCTTC. It specifies CASSRPDNRASGYTF.

V and J are TRBV27 and TRBJ1-4, with D unclear. Trimming removed 7 bases from V and 7 bases from J, with 10 bases in between. Germline lookup yields CDR1 MNHEY and CDR2 SMNVEV (reference sequence). CDR3 length equals 12 residues. The CDR3 DNA reads TGTGCCAGCACTCTTATGAGTGAAAAACTGTTTTTT. It encodes CASTLMSEKLFF.

This clone showed up just once. The V and J genes are TRBV28 and TRBJ1-2; TRBD1 is a possible D gene (6 bases). Trimming took off 7 bases at V and 1 base at J, with 13 bases between the two ends. This CDR3 region has 14 residues. Looked up from germline, CDR1 is MDHEN and CDR2 is SYDVKM. CDR3 loop: CASTWGRGNYGYTF. The DNA for the CDR3 is TGTGCCAGCACCTGGGGCAGGGGTAACTATGGCTACACCTTC.